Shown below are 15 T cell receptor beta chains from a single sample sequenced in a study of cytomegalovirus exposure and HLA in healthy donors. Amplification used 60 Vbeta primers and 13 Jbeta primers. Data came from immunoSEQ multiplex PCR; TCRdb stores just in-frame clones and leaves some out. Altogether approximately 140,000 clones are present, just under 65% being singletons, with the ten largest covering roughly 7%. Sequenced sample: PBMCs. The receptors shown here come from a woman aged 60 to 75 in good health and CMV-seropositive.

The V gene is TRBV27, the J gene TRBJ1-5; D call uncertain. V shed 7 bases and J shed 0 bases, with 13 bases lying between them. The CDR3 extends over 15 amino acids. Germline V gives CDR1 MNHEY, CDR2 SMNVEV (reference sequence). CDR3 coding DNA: TGTGCCAGCACTTCATCCATCTATAGCAATCAGCCCCAGCATTTT. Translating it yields CASTSSIYSNQPQHF.

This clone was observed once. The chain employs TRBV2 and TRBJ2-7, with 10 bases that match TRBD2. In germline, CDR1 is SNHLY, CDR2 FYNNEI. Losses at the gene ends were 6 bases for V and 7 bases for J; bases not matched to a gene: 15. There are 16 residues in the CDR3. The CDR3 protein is CASRLPLAGVDSEQYF. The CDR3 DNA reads TGTGCCAGCAGGCTGCCCCTAGCGGGAGTTGATTCGGAGCAGTACTTC.

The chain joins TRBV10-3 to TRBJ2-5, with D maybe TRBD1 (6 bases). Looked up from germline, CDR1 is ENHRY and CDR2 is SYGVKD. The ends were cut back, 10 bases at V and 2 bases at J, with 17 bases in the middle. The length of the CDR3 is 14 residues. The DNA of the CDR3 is TGTGCCACGCGGGTGGGGACAACTCAAGAGACCCAGTACTTC. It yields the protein CATRVGTTQETQYF.

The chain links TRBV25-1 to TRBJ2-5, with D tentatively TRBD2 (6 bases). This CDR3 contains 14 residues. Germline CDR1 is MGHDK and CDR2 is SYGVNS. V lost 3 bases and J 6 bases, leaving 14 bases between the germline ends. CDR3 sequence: CASSDWRGGKTQYF. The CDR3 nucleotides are TGTGCCAGCAGTGATTGGAGGGGCGGGAAGACCCAGTACTTC.

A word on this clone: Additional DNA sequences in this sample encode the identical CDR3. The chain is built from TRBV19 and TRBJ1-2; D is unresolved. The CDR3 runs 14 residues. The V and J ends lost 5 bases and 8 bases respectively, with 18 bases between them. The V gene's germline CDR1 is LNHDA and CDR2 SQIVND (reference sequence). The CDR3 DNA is TGTGCCAGTAGTCGAGAAAAATCCTCCTACGGCTACACCTTC. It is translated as CASSREKSSYGYTF.

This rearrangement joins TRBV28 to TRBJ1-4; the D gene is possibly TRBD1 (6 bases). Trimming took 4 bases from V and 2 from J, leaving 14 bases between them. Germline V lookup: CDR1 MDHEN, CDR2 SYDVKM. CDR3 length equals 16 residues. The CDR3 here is CASSSPRGTTNEKLFF. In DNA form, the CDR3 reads TGTGCCAGCAGTTCCCCCAGGGGCACGACTAATGAAAAACTGTTTTTT.

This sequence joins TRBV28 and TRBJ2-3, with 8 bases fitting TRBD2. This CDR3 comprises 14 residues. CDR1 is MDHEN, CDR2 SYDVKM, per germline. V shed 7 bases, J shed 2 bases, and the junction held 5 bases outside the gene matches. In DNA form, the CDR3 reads TGTGCCAGCATCCGGACTAGCCCCACAGATACGCAGTATTTT. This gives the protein CASIRTSPTDTQYF.

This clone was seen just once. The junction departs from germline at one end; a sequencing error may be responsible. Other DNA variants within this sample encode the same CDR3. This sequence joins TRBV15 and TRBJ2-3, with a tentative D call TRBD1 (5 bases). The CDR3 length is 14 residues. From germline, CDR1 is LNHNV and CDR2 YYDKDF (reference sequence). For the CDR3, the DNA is TGTGCCACCAGCAGAGATCCAGGGCCAGATACACAGTATTTT. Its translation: CATSRDPGPDTQYF. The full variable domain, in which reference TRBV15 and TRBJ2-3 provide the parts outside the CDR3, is DAMVIQNPRYQVTQFGKPVTLSCSQTLNHNVMYWYQQKSSQAPKLLFHYYDKDFNNEADTPDNFQSRRPNTSFCFLDIRSPGLGDTAMYLCATSRDPGPDTQYFGPGTRLTVL.

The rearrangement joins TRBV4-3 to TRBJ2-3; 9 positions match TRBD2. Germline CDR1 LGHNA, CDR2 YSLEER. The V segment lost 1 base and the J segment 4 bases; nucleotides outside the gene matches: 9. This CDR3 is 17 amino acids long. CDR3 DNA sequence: TGCGCCAGCAGCCAAGCTGGAGGAGCGGGAGGAGCAGATACGCAGTATTTT. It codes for CASSQAGGAGGADTQYF.

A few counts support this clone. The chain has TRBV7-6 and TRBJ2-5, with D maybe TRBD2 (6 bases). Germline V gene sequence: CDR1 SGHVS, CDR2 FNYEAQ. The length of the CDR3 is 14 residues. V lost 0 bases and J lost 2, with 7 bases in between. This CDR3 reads CASSLARDQETQYF. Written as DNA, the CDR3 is TGTGCCAGCAGCTTAGCGCGGGATCAAGAGACCCAGTACTTC.

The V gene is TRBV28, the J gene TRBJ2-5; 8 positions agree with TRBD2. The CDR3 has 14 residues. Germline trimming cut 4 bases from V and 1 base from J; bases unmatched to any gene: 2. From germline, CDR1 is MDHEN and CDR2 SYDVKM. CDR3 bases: TGTGCCAGCAGTTCCGGGACTAGCCAAGAGACCCAGTACTTC. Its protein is CASSSGTSQETQYF.

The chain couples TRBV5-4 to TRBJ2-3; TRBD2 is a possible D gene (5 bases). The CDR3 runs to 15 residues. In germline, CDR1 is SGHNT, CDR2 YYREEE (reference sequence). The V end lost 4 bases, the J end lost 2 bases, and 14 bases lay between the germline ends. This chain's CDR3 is CASSRSGSSTDTQYF. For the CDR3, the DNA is TGTGCCAGCAGCCGGTCGGGGTCCTCCACAGATACGCAGTATTTT. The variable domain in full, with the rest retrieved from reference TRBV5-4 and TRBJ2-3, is ETGVTQSPTHLIKTRGQQVTLRCSSQSGHNTVSWYQQALGQGPQFIFQYYREEENGRGNFPPRFSGLQFPNYSSELNVNALELDDSALYLCASSRSGSSTDTQYFGPGTRLTVL.

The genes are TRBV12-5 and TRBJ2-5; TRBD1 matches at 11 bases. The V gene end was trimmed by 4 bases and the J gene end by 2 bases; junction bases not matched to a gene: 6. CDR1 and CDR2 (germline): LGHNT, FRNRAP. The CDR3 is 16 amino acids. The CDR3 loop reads CASGSTGTGGQETQYF. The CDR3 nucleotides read TGTGCTAGTGGTTCCACCGGGACAGGGGGACAAGAGACCCAGTACTTC.

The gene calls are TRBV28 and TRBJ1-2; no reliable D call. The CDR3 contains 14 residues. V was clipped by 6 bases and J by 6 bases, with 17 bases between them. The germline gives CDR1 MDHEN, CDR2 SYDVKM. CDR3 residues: CASSYPDTTHGYTF. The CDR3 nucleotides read TGTGCCAGCAGCTACCCCGACACCACCCATGGCTACACCTTC.

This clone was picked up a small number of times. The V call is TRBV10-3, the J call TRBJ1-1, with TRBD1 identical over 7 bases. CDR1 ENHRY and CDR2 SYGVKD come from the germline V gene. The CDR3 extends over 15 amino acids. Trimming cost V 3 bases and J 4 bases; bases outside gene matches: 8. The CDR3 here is CAISENRQGGTEAFF. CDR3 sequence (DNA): TGTGCCATCAGTGAAAATCGACAGGGCGGCACTGAAGCTTTCTTT.